This record covers a single T cell receptor (beta chain). The method was immunoSEQ multiplex PCR; TCRdb's version includes in-frame clones alone and lacks a portion of them. The sample lists 35,000 to 50,000 clones, approximately 83% occurring once. Germline lookup yields CDR1 LNHDA and CDR2 SQIVND (reference sequence). This CDR3 is built from 16 residues. V was clipped by 9 bases and J by 2 bases, with 22 bases between them. This entry belongs to a study of lymphopenia after photon versus proton radiotherapy. The TCR originated in a woman in her seventies with pancreatic cancer. The chain links TRBV19 to TRBJ1-1; D ambiguous. The sample was peripheral blood, taken from a patient treated with proton-based radiotherapy. CDR3 nucleotides: TGTGCCAGCTTCACCCGAACCGTTCGGGGAAACACTGAAGCTTTCTTT. It is translated as CASFTRTVRGNTEAFF.